These T cell receptor beta chains were read from a single sample in a study of vaccination effects on CD4 cells after COVID-19. These TCRs are of unknown antigen specificity. TCRdb keeps only in-frame clones here, not all; method: immunoSEQ multiplex PCR. This sample has 45,000 or so clones, with roughly 72% found just once. Material: CD4+ T cells from PBMCs cultured without peptide, obtained before COVID-19 vaccination. These receptor sequences come from a human donor who had a prior SARS-CoV-2 infection. Both conserved end residues are part of each CDR3. The D gene is left open where the match is weak. A clone size is listed for some rows: how often the clone was seen (once, few, many), or a class if it is expanded.

>NA|TRBV5-5|NA|TRBJ1-5
CASSDFGNQPQHF
TGTGCCAGCAGCGATTTTGGCAATCAGCCCCAGCATTTT
>NA|TRBV5-4|TRBD1|TRBJ1-2
CASRPWTGPLGYTF
TGTGCCAGCAGACCATGGACAGGGCCCCTTGGCTACACCTTC
>NA|TRBV30|TRBD2|TRBJ2-1
CAWSVLAGGLKQFF
TGTGCCTGGAGTGTACTAGCGGGAGGGCTAAAGCAGTTCTTC
>NA|TRBV7-9|NA|TRBJ2-4
CASSSPGLRDKNIQYF
TGTGCCAGCAGCTCCCCGGGCCTTCGGGATAAAAACATTCAGTACTTC
>NA|TRBV5-1|TRBD1|TRBJ2-5
CASSWGGQGGQETQYF
TGCGCCAGCAGCTGGGGGGGACAGGGAGGCCAAGAGACCCAGTACTTC
>once|TRBV5-1|TRBD2|TRBJ2-1
CASSWTSGRVSSYNEQFF
TGCGCCAGCAGCTGGACTAGCGGGAGGGTCAGCTCCTACAATGAGCAGTTCTTC
>few|TRBV11-3|TRBD1|TRBJ2-3
CASSLGGQGADTQYF
TGTGCCAGCAGCTTAGGGGGACAGGGGGCTGATACGCAGTATTTT
>NA|TRBV10-2|NA|TRBJ2-1
CASSELDNEQFF
TGCGCCAGCAGTGAGTTGGACAATGAGCAGTTCTTC
>once|TRBV11-3|NA|TRBJ2-1
CASSKLRSIRNEQFF
TGTGCCAGCAGTAAGCTTCGCTCCATCAGGAATGAGCAGTTCTTC
>once|TRBV2|NA|TRBJ2-5
CASSVGRPQAQYF
TGTGCCAGCAGTGTTGGGCGGCCACAGGCCCAGTACTTC
>once|TRBV15|NA|TRBJ2-7
CATSRDWGEQYF
TGTGCCACCAGCAGAGATTGGGGCGAGCAGTACTTC
>NA|TRBV4-1|NA|TRBJ2-7
CASSLLAGTSSSYEQYF
TGCGCCAGCAGCCTCCTTGCGGGGACTTCGAGCTCCTACGAGCAGTACTTC
>NA|TRBV27|NA|TRBJ2-3
CASSFRVGEEDTQYF
TGTGCCAGCAGTTTCAGGGTCGGGGAGGAAGATACGCAGTATTTT
>NA|TRBV9|NA|TRBJ2-2
CASSVGPGGELFF
TGTGCCAGCAGCGTGGGTCCCGGCGGGGAGCTGTTTTTT
>NA|TRBV5-4|NA|TRBJ2-4
CASSLPGDGAKNIQYF
TGTGCCAGCAGCCTACCAGGGGATGGGGCCAAAAACATTCAGTACTTC
>NA|TRBV27|NA|TRBJ2-5
CASRRQGGETQYF
TGTGCCAGCAGACGACAGGGAGGAGAGACCCAGTACTTC
>NA|TRBV7-2|TRBD2|TRBJ2-7
CASSLEHAGGHEQYF
TGTGCCAGCAGCTTAGAGCACGCGGGGGGTCACGAGCAGTACTTC
>once|TRBV7-6|NA|TRBJ2-1
CASSGPVWVYNEQFF
TGTGCCAGCAGCGGGCCGGTCTGGGTCTACAATGAGCAGTTCTTC
>NA|TRBV11-3|TRBD1|TRBJ1-5
CASSSRQGRWNQPQHF
TGTGCCAGCAGCTCTCGACAGGGGCGATGGAATCAGCCCCAGCATTTT
>NA|TRBV7-3|TRBD1|TRBJ2-1
CASSLTLSRGLFNEQFF
TGTGCCAGCAGCTTAACGTTAAGCAGGGGGCTGTTCAATGAGCAGTTCTTC
>NA|TRBV20-1|NA|TRBJ2-7
CSASARYEQYF
TGCAGTGCTAGCGCCCGCTACGAGCAGTACTTC
>NA|TRBV21-1|NA|TRBJ1-2
CASSTYDSLGHF
TGTGCCAGCAGCACCTACGACAGCCTGGGGCACTTC
>NA|TRBV18|NA|TRBJ1-5
CASSQTGRLQNQPQHF
TGTGCCAGCTCGCAAACAGGGAGACTCCAAAATCAGCCCCAGCATTTT
>NA|TRBV6-2/TRBV6-3|NA|TRBJ2-1
CASSYRVSSYNEQFF
TGTGCCAGCAGTTACCGTGTGAGCTCCTACAATGAGCAGTTCTTC
>few|TRBV27|NA|TRBJ1-2
CASANPNYGYTF
TGTGCCAGCGCTAACCCTAACTATGGCTACACCTTC
>NA|TRBV6-4|TRBD1|TRBJ2-7
CASRQGPYEQYF
TGTGCCAGCAGACAGGGGCCCTACGAGCAGTACTTC
>NA|TRBV6-5|NA|TRBJ2-5
CASSWGLQETQYF
TGTGCCAGCAGTTGGGGACTGCAAGAGACCCAGTACTTC